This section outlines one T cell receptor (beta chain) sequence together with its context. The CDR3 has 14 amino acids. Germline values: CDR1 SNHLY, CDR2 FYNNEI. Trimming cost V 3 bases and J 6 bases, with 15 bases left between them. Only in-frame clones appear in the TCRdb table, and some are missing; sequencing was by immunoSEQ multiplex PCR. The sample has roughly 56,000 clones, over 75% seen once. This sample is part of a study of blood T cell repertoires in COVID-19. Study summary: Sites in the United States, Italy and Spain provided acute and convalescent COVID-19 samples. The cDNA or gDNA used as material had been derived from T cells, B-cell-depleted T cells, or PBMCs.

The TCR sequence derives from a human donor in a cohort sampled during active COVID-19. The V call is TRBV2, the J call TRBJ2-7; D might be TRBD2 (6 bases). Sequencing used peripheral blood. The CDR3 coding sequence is TGTGCCAGCAGTGAGGAGCAGCGGGTCGGCGAGCAGTACTTC. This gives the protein CASSEEQRVGEQYF.